This T cell receptor beta chain emerged from a study of blood T cell repertoires in COVID-19 (TCRdb year 2020). Regarding the study in general: Samples covering the acute and convalescent phases of COVID-19 were provided by collaborators in the United States, Italy and Spain. The material from the prospective study consisted of cDNA or gDNA derived from T cells, B-cell-depleted T cells, or PBMCs. Subjects who had been exposed to COVID-19, were actively infected with it, or had recovered from it provided the deeply sampled blood TCRbeta repertoires that made up the dataset. The repertoires were released in a freely available public database intended as a resource for research on the immune response to SARS-CoV-2. The samples were drawn from the first 160 participants of the ongoing ImmuneRACE study and from over 950 subjects provided by 6 global collaborators. The sample metadata nearly always contained a de-identified subject ID, COVID-19 status, age in years and sex. Where available, HLA class I and class II types were obtained from metadata supplied by the sample provider rather than from assay-based typing.

Notes on this clone: Its antigen has not been determined. No much larger clone is present one base from it, and per-base qualities are unavailable.

The immunoSEQ Assay, a bias-controlled multiplex PCR, was used to amplify TCRbeta CDR3 regions from genomic DNA. As for the authors' bioinformatics: The number of nucleated cells in each sample was estimated from the amplification of reference gene primers within the assay. To quantify the absolute abundance of each unique TCRbeta CDR3 rearrangement, sequence reads were collapsed and filtered. For each sample, productive Simpson clonality was calculated as the square root of Simpson's diversity index over productive rearrangements. TCRdb limited this immuneACCESS table to in-frame rearrangements with V and J called. A share of clones is missing; checked studies link under half to unresolved V genes, and the rest is unexplained. V, J and clone size are those of that table, while D and trimming were read from the DNA. For this sample there are approximately 260,000 clones; roughly 89% appear just once. The ten largest make up 2% to 2.5% of the sample.

Each collaborating institution followed its own protocols to collect whole blood in K2EDTA tubes. Collaborator samples were shipped for TCRbeta analysis as frozen whole blood, isolated PBMCs, or DNA extracted from either sample type. Study-wide findings and limitations: The amount of clinical and demographic metadata varied by source and participant and was provided uncurated.

CDR1 LGHDT and CDR2 YNNKEL are derived from the germline V gene (reference sequence). Inclusive of the bounding cysteine and phenylalanine, the CDR3 is 17 residues long. Left in the record is the CDR3 DNA by itself, 51 bases read in frame from the first base. The germline ends are 20 bases apart after V is trimmed by 4 bases and J by 3 bases. The sample taken for sequencing was peripheral blood. This clonotype originated in a man aged 50 or older with acute or convalescent COVID-19. The chain couples TRBV3-1 (or the pseudogene TRBV3-2) to TRBJ2-3; the D segment could be TRBD2, given 7 matching bases. In nucleotide form, the sequence is TGTGCCAGCAGCCCCTTCAATGGCGGGGGCCTTACAGATACGCAGTATTTT. Translation gives CASSPFNGGGLTDTQYF.